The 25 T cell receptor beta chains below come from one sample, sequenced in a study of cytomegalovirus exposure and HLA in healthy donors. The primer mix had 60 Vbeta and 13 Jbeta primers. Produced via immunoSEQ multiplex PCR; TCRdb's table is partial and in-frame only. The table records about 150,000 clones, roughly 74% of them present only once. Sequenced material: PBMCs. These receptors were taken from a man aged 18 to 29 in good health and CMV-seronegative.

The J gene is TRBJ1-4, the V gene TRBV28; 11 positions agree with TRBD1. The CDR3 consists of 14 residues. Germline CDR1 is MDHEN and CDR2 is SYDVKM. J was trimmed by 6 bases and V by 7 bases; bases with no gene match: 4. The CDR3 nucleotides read TGTGCCAGCAACCGGGACAGGGGGTATGAAAAACTGTTTTTT. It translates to CASNRDRGYEKLFF.

CDR3 amino acids: CASRSTGGPGNTIYF. The DNA of the CDR3 is TGCGCCAGCAGATCTACAGGGGGACCTGGAAACACCATATATTTT. The chain employs TRBV5-1 and TRBJ1-3; 8 positions match TRBD1. This CDR3 has 15 residues. Trimming removed 5 bases from V and 2 bases from J; junction bases left unmatched: 6. Germline CDR1 reads SGHRS; CDR2 reads YFSETQ.

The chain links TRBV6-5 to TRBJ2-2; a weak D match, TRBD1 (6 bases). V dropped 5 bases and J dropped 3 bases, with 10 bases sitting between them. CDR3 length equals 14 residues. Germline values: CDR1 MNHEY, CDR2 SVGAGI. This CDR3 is CASSVNRDTGELFF. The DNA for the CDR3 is TGTGCCAGCAGTGTAAACAGGGACACCGGGGAGCTGTTTTTT.

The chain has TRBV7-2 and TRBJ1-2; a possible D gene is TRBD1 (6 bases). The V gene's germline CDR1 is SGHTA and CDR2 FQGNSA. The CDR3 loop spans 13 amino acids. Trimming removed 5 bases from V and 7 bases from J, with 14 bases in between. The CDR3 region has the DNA TGTGCCAGCAGCCTTAGACAGGTCTCTGGCTACACCTTC. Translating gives CASSLRQVSGYTF.

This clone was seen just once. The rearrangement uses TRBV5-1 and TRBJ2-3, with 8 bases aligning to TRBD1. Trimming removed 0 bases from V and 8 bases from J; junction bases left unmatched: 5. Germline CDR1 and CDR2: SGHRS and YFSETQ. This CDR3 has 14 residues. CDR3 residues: CASSLGTGTGTQYF. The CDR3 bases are TGCGCCAGCAGCTTGGGGACAGGGACGGGTACGCAGTATTTT. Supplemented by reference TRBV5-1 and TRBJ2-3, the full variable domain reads KAGVTQTPRYLIKTRGQQVTLSCSPISGHRSVSWYQQTPGQGLQFLFEYFSETQRNKGNFPGRFSGRQFSNSRSEMNVSTLELGDSALYLCASSLGTGTGTQYFGPGTRLTVL.

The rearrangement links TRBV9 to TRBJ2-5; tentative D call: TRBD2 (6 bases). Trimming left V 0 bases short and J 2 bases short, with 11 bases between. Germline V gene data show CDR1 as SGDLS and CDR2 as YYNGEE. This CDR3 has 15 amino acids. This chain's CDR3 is CASSVEGTPQETQYF. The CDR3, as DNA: TGTGCCAGCAGCGTAGAAGGGACTCCTCAAGAGACCCAGTACTTC.

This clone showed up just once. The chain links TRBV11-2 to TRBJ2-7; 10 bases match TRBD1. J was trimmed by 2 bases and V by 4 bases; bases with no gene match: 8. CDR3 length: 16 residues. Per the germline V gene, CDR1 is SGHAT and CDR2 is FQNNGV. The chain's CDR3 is CASSSTRDRGPYEQYF. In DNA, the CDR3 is TGTGCCAGCAGCTCGACCCGGGACAGGGGACCCTACGAGCAGTACTTC. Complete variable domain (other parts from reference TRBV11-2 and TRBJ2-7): EAGVAQSPRYKIIEKRQSVAFWCNPISGHATLYWYQQILGQGPKLLIQFQNNGVVDDSQLPKDRFSAERLKGVDSTLKIQPAKLEDSAVYLCASSSTRDRGPYEQYFGPGTRLTVT.

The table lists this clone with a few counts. For the CDR3, the DNA is TGCGCCAGCAGCGTACAGGGCCTAAGGAACACTGAAGCTTTCTTT. This sequence encodes CASSVQGLRNTEAFF. J is TRBJ1-1 and V is TRBV5-1; D might be TRBD1 (6 bases). This CDR3 is built from 15 residues. V lost 4 bases and J lost 1, with 14 bases in between. CDR1 and CDR2 from the germline V gene are SGHRS and YFSETQ.

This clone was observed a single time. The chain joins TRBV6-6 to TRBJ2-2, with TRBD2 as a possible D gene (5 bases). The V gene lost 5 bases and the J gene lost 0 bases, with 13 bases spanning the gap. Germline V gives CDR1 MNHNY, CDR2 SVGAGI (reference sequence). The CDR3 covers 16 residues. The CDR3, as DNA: TGTGCCAGCAGTCGTATGAGGGAGACGAACACCGGGGAGCTGTTTTTT. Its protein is CASSRMRETNTGELFF.

CDR3 protein: CAWSADRPPEAFF. CDR3 DNA sequence: TGTGCCTGGAGCGCGGACAGGCCTCCTGAAGCTTTCTTT. The rearrangement joins TRBV30 to TRBJ1-1, with 7 positions matching TRBD1. Germline CDR1 GTSNPN, CDR2 SVGIG (reference sequence). With V trimmed by 3 bases and J by 6 bases, 7 bases remained unmatched. CDR3 length equals 13 residues.

The CDR3 spells CASSYRGDTEAFF. The CDR3 DNA sequence: TGTGCCAGCAGTTACCGGGGAGACACTGAAGCTTTCTTT. The chain couples TRBV6-5 to TRBJ1-1; D not resolved. The germline gives CDR1 MNHEY, CDR2 SVGAGI. V gave up 2 bases and J gave up 3 bases, with 7 bases separating them. This CDR3 is built from 13 residues.

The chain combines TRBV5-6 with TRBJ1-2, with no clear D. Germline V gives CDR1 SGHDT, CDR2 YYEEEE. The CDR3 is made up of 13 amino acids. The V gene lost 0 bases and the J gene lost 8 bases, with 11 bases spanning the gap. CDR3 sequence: CASSLDPRRGYTF. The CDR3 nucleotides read TGTGCCAGCAGCTTGGACCCCCGGAGGGGCTACACCTTC.

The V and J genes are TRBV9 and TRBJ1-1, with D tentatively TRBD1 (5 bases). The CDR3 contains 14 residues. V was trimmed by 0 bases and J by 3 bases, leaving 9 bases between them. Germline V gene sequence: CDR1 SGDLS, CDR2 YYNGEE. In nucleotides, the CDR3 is TGTGCCAGCAGCGTAGGGGGGGTTGACACTGAAGCTTTCTTT. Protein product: CASSVGGVDTEAFF.

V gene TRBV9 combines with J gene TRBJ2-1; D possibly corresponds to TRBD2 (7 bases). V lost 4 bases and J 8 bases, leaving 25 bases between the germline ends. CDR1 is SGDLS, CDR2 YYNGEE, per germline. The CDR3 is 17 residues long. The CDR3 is CASSPRPVWGGADEQFF. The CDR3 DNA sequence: TGTGCCAGCAGCCCCCGCCCGGTGTGGGGGGGCGCTGATGAGCAGTTCTTC.

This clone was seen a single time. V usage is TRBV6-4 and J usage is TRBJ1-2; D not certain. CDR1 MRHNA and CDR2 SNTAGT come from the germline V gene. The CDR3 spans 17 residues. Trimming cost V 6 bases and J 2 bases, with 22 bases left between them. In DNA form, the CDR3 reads TGTGCCAGCAGACGACACGGAGGCCCCAACCTCAACTATGGCTACACCTTC. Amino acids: CASRRHGGPNLNYGYTF.

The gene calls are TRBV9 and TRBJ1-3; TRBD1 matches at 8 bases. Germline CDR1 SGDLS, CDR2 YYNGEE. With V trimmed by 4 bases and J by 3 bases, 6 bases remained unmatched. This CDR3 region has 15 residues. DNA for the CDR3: TGTGCCAGCAGCCCCCAGGGGGCGCTTGGAAACACCATATATTTT. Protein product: CASSPQGALGNTIYF.

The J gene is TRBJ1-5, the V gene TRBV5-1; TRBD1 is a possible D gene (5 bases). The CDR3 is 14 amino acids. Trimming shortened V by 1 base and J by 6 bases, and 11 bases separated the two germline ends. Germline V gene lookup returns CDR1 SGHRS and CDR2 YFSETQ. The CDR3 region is CASSLRRGGQPQHF. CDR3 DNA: TGCGCCAGCAGCTTGAGGAGGGGTGGTCAGCCCCAGCATTTT.

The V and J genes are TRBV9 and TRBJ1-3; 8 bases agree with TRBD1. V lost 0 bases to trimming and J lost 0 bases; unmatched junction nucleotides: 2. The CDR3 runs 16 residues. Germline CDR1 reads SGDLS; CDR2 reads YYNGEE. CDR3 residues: CASSVGGTGSGNTIYF. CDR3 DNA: TGTGCCAGCAGCGTAGGGGGGACAGGCTCTGGAAACACCATATATTTT.

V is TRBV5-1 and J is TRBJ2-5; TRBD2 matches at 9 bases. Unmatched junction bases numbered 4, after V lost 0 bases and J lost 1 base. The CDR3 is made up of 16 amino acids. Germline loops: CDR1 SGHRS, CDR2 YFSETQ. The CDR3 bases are TGCGCCAGCAGCTTGGGGGAGCGGGGGGTCCAAGAGACCCAGTACTTC. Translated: CASSLGERGVQETQYF.

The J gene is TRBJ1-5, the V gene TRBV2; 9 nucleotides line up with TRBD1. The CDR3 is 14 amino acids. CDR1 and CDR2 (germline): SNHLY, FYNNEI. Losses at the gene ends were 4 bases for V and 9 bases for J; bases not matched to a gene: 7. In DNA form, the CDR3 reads TGTGCCAGCAGTGCGGGACAGGGCGGGAGGCCCCAGCATTTT. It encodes CASSAGQGGRPQHF.

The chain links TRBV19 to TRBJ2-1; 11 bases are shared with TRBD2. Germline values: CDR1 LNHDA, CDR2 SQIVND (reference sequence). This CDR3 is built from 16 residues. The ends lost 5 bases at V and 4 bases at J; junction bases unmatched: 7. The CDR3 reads CASSLPGLADYNEQFF. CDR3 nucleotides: TGTGCCAGTAGTCTTCCGGGACTAGCGGATTACAATGAGCAGTTCTTC.

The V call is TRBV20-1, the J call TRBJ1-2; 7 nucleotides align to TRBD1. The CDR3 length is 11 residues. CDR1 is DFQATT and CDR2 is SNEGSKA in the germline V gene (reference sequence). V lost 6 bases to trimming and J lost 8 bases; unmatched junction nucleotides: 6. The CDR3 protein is CSALQGTGYTF. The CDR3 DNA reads TGCAGTGCCCTACAGGGGACCGGCTACACCTTC.

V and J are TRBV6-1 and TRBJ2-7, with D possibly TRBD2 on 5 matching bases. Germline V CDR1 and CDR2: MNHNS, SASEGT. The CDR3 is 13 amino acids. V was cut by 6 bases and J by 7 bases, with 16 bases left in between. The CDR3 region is CASRSDRGPEQYF. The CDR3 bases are TGTGCCAGCAGATCGGACCGGGGTCCGGAGCAGTACTTC.

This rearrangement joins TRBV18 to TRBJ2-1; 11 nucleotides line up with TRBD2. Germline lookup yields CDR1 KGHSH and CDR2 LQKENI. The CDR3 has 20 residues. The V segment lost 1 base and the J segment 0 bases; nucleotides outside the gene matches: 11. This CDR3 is CASSPRFLAGGTSSYNEQFF. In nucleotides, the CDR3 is TGTGCCAGCTCACCACGTTTCCTAGCGGGGGGTACTAGCTCCTACAATGAGCAGTTCTTC.

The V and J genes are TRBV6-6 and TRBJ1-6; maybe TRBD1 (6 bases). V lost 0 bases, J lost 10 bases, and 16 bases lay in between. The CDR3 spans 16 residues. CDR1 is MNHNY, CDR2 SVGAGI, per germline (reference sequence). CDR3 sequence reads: CASSYSRSTGLSPLHF. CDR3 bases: TGTGCCAGCAGTTACTCTCGTTCGACAGGACTCTCACCCCTCCACTTT.